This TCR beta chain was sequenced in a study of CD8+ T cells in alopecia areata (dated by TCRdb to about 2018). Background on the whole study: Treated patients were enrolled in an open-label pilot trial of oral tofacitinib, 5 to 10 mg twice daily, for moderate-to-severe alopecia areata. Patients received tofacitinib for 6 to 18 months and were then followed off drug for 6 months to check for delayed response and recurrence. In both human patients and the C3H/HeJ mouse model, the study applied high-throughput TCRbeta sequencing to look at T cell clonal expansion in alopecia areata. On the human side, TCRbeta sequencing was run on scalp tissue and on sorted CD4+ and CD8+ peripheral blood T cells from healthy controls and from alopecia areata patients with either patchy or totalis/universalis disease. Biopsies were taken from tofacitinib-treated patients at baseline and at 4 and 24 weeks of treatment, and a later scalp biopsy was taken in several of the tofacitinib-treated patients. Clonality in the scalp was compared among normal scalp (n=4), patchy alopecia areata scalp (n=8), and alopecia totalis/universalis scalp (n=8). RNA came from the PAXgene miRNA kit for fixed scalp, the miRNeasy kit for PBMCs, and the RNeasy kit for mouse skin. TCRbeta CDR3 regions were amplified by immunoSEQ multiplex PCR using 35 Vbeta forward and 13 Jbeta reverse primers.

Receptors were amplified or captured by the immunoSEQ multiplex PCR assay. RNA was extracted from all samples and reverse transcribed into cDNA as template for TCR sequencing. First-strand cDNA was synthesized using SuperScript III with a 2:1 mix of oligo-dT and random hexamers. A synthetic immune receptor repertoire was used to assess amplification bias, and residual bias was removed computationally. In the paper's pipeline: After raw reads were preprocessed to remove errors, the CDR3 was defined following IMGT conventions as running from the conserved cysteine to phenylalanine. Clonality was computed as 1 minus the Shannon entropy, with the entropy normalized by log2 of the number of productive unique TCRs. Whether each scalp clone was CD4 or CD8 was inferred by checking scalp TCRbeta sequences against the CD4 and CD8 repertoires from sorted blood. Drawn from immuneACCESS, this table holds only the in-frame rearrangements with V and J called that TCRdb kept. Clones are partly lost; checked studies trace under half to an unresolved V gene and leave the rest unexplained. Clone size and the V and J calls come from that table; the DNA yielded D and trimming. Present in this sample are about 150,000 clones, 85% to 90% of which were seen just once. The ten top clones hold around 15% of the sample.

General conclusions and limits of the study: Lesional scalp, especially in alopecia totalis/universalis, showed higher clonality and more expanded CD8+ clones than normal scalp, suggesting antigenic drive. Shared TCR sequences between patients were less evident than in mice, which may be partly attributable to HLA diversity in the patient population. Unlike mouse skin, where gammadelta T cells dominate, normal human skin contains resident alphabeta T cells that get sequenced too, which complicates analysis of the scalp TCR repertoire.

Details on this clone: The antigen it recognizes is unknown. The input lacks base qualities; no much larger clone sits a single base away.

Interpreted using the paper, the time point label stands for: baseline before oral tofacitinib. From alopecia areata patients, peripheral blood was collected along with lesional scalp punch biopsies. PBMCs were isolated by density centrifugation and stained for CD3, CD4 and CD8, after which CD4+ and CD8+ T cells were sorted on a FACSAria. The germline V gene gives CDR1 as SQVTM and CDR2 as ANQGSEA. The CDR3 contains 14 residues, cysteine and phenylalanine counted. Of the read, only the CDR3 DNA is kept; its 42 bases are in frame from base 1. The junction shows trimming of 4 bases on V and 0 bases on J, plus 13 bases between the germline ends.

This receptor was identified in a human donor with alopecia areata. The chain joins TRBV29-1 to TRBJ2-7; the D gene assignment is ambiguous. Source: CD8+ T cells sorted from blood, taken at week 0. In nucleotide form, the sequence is TGCAGCGTTGTACCGACGCGAAACTCCTACGAGCAGTACTTC. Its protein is CSVVPTRNSYEQYF.